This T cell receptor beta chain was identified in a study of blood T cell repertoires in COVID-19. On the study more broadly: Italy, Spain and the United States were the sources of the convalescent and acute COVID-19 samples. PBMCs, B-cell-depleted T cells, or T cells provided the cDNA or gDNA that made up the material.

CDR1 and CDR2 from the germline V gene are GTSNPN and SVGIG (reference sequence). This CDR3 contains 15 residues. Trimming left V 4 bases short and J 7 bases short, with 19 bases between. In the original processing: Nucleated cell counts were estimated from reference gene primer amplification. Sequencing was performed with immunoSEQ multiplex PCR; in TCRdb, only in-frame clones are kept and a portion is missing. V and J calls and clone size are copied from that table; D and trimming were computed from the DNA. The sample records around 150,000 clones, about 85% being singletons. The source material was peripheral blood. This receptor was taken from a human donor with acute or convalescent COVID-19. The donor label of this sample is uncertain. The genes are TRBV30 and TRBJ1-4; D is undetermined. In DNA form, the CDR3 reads TGTGCCTGGAAAAGCCGGGTTTTAGGAGGTGAAAAACTGTTTTTT. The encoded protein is CAWKSRVLGGEKLFF. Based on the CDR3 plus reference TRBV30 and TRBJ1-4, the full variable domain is SQTIHQWPATLVQPVGSPLSLECTVEGTSNPNLYWYRQAAGRGLQLLFYSVGIGQISSEVPQNLSASRPQDRQFILSSKKLLLSDSGFYLCAWKSRVLGGEKLFFGSGTQLSVL.